Presented here are 21 T cell receptor beta chains from one specimen sequenced in a study of regulatory T cells in long-lasting Graves disease. Time point here: newly diagnosed GD, antithyroid drugs for less than 3 months. TCR sequences were obtained from RNA taken from PBMCs. Construction of TCR beta libraries relied on iRepertoire HTBI primers and on Arm-PCR targeting CDR3 regions. One entry per CDR3 protein, called by TCRdb with MiXCR from the multiplex PCR reads. Of 380,000 or so distinct CDR3 sequences in the sample, roughly 17% were seen once. This sample also belongs to another study, concerning T cells in Graves' hyperthyroidism and ophthalmopathy.

The material sequenced was peripheral blood mononuclear cells (PBMCs), taken at new diagnosis, from a patient treated with antithyroid drugs. Source of these receptors: a woman aged 18-29 years with Graves disease.

There are a few counts of this clonotype. A read error may explain this, as a much larger clone is one base away. The V gene is TRBV11-2, the J gene TRBJ2-2, with 8 bases identical to TRBD2. CDR1 and CDR2 from the germline V gene are SGHAT and FQNNGV. This CDR3 is 13 amino acids long. Written as DNA, the CDR3 is TGTGCCAGCACTCGAACCCGGGGGGGGGAGCTGGTTTTT. This codes for CASTRTRGGELVF.

This chain links TRBV7-2 with TRBJ2-5; D not resolved. CDR1 SGHTA and CDR2 FQGNSA come from the germline V gene. Trimming removed 0 bases at V and 3 bases at J, with 11 bases between. The CDR3 runs to 15 residues. The CDR3 is CASSLAWGWEETQYF. CDR3 nucleotides: TGTGCCAGCAGCTTAGCCTGGGGTTGGGAAGAGACCCAGTACTTC.

This clonotype was seen at least ten times. The chain combines TRBV2 with TRBJ2-1; 11 nucleotides align to TRBD2. The trim removed 10 bases at V and 14 bases at J, leaving 10 bases unmatched. Looked up from germline, CDR1 is SNHLY and CDR2 is FYNNEI. The CDR3 is 12 residues long. This CDR3 reads CAITQRLAGKFF. The DNA for the CDR3 is TGTGCCATCACCCAACGACTAGCGGGAAAGTTCTTC.

This clonotype was found many times. For the CDR3, the DNA is TGTGCCAGCAGCCAATATGGCGTCGTAGGATTAGACAATGAGCAGTTCTTC. It codes for CASSQYGVVGLDNEQFF. The chain carries TRBV3-1 and TRBJ2-1; D call uncertain. CDR3 length: 17 amino acids. V lost 2 bases and J 5 bases, leaving 19 bases between the germline ends. CDR1 and CDR2 (germline): LGHDT, YNNKEL (reference sequence).

This clonotype was counted at least ten times. CDR3 amino acids: CASSQVGALGYGYTF. For the CDR3, the DNA is TGTGCCAGCAGCCAAGTAGGGGCACTAGGGTATGGCTACACCTTC. The chain links TRBV3-1 to TRBJ1-2; possible D gene TRBD1, 5 bases. The CDR3 spans 15 residues. Trimming removed 1 base at V and 5 bases at J, with 14 bases between. Germline values: CDR1 LGHDT, CDR2 YNNKEL (reference sequence). Together with reference TRBV3-1 and TRBJ1-2, the CDR3 gives the full variable domain: DTAVSQTPKYLVTQMGNDKSIKCEQNLGHDTMYWYKQDSKKFLKIMFSYNNKELIINETVPNRFSPKSPDKAHLNLHINSLELGDSAVYFCASSQVGALGYGYTFGSGTRLTVV.

As to this clonotype: The junction does not match germline at one end; this may be a read error. The genes are TRBV12-3 or TRBV12-4 and TRBJ2-5; D uncertain. The CDR3 is 15 amino acids. The CDR3 region has the DNA TGTGTCAGCAGTCGGGCCCAGACCATGGGGGAGACCCAGTACTTC. Protein product: CVSSRAQTMGETQYF.

This clonotype was counted at least ten times. Sequence at one end of the junction differs from germline and may be a read error. The chain links TRBV5-1 to TRBJ2-1; perhaps D is TRBD1 or TRBD2 (5 bases each). Germline assignment: CDR1 SGHRS and CDR2 YFSETQ. The CDR3 covers 16 residues. CDR3 sequence reads: CASSATGTGSYNEQFF. As DNA, the CDR3 is TGTGCCAGCAGCGCCACCGGGACGGGTTCTTACAATGAGCAGTTCTTC.

This clonotype has a count of ten or more. The chain combines TRBV20-1 with TRBJ1-2, with D unresolved. V dropped 8 bases and J dropped 5 bases, with 21 bases sitting between them. The CDR3 spans 14 residues. The germline CDR1 and CDR2 sequences are DFQATT and SNEGSKA (reference sequence). Here the CDR3 reads CSSKEGGLEYGYTF. Here the CDR3 DNA reads TGCAGTTCAAAGGAGGGTGGCCTTGAGTATGGCTACACCTTC.

This clonotype was counted many times. The J gene is TRBJ1-1, the V gene TRBV6-5; 7 bases are a match to TRBD1. The CDR3 runs 12 residues. J gave up 8 bases and V 2 bases, and 2 bases lay outside the gene matches. Per germline, CDR1 MNHEY and CDR2 SVGAGI. The CDR3 bases are TGTGCCAGCAGTTACCAGGACAGGGAAGCTTTCTTT. This encodes CASSYQDREAFF.

This clonotype was picked up a small number of times. This CDR3 fails to terminate in the conserved phenylalanine or tryptophan, so it likely reflects a read error. The chain carries TRBV28 and TRBJ2-1, with 10 bases matching TRBD1. CDR3 size: 15 residues. The junction had 5 bases not matched to a gene; V was cut back by 6 bases and J by 3 bases. In germline, CDR1 is MDHEN, CDR2 SYDVKM. DNA for the CDR3: TGTGCCAGCAGCCAGGGACAGGGGTTCTACAATGAGCAGTTCCTC. Encoded protein: CASSQGQGFYNEQFL.

The rearrangement uses TRBV27 and TRBJ2-7, with 10 bases identical to TRBD1. Germline lookup yields CDR1 MNHEY and CDR2 SMNVEV (reference sequence). J lost 0 bases, V lost 3 bases, and 2 bases had no gene match. The CDR3 sequence is 15 residues long. The CDR3 loop is CASSLTGGLSYEQYF. The DNA for the CDR3 is TGTGCCAGCAGTTTGACAGGGGGCCTCTCCTACGAGCAGTACTTC.

This clonotype was detected ten times or more. The gene calls are TRBV2 and TRBJ2-7; 9 nucleotides line up with TRBD2. This CDR3 is built from 14 residues. V trimming: 3 bases; J trimming: 7 bases; junction bases outside the gene matches: 7. CDR1 and CDR2 from the germline V gene are SNHLY and FYNNEI. Written as DNA, the CDR3 is TGTGCCAGCAGTGAGCTAGCGGGGAGGGGAGAGCAGTACTTC. This codes for CASSELAGRGEQYF.

This clonotype has a count of ten or more. The CDR3 sequence is CASSTGGSSYNEQFF. The CDR3 DNA is TGTGCCAGCAGCACTGGAGGTAGCTCCTACAATGAGCAGTTCTTC. The chain links TRBV19 to TRBJ2-1; maybe TRBD2 (5 bases). CDR3 length: 15 amino acids. The V end was cut by 9 bases, the J end by 0 bases, with 15 bases between. Germline V gene data show CDR1 as LNHDA and CDR2 as SQIVND (reference sequence). The full variable domain, with the rest looked up from reference TRBV19 and TRBJ2-1, is DGGITQSPKYLFRKEGQNVTLSCEQNLNHDAMYWYRQDPGQGLRLIYYSQIVNDFQKGDIAEGYSVSREKKESFPLTVTSAQKNPTAFYLCASSTGGSSYNEQFFGPGTRLTVL.

This chain links TRBV12-3 or TRBV12-4 with TRBJ1-2; the match to TRBD1 covers 8 bases. V was clipped by 5 bases and J by 7 bases; unmatched bases: 6. The CDR3 length is 13 residues. The CDR3 DNA follows: TGTGCCAGCAGTCTCCAGGGGGCTGGTGGCTACACCTTC. It encodes CASSLQGAGGYTF.

In its sample, this clonotype was seen many times. CDR3 in DNA: TGCAGTGCCCCAAGATCGTGGAGCCCCTACAATGAGCAGTTCTTC. This translates into CSAPRSWSPYNEQFF. The rearrangement joins TRBV20-1 to TRBJ2-1; no firm D call. From germline, CDR1 is DFQATT and CDR2 SNEGSKA (reference sequence). The CDR3 is 15 amino acids. V lost 6 bases and J lost 2, with 17 bases in between.

This clonotype has a handful of counts. This rearrangement joins TRBV5-1 to TRBJ2-3; D gene uncertain. The length of the CDR3 is 12 residues. CDR1 is SGHRS, CDR2 YFSETQ, per germline. V gave up 5 bases and J gave up 4 bases, with 8 bases separating them. The CDR3 coding sequence is TGCGCCAGCAGTTATCCCGCAGATACGCAGTATTTT. It yields the protein CASSYPADTQYF. Full variable domain (missing parts from reference TRBV5-1 and TRBJ2-3): KAGVTQTPRYLIKTRGQQVTLSCSPISGHRSVSWYQQTPGQGLQFLFEYFSETQRNKGNFPGRFSGRQFSNSRSEMNVSTLELGDSALYLCASSYPADTQYFGPGTRLTVL.

There are many counts of this clonotype. The chain couples TRBV6-5 to TRBJ2-7; D is perhaps TRBD2 (5 bases). The CDR3 loop spans 13 amino acids. The germline V gene encodes CDR1 MNHEY and CDR2 SVGAGI. Trimming removed 4 bases at V and 2 bases at J, with 9 bases between. The CDR3 DNA follows: TGTGCCAGCAGTTGGACTGCCCCCTACGAGCAGTACTTC. Its protein is CASSWTAPYEQYF.

This clonotype was picked up many times. This chain uses TRBV7-9 with TRBJ2-7; 13 nucleotides agree with TRBD2. The CDR3 is 16 residues long. The V gene's germline CDR1 is SEHNR and CDR2 FQNEAQ (reference sequence). V shed 4 bases and J 2 bases; nucleotides not matched to a gene: 5. The CDR3 reads CASSSWTSGSTYEQYF. CDR3 DNA: TGTGCCAGCAGCTCTTGGACTAGCGGGAGTACCTACGAGCAGTACTTC.

This clonotype has ten or more counts. V and J are TRBV28 and TRBJ1-5; D unresolved. V was trimmed by 6 bases and J by 0 bases, leaving 15 bases between them. The length of the CDR3 is 16 residues. Germline V gene lookup returns CDR1 MDHEN and CDR2 SYDVKM. CDR3 in DNA: TGTGCCAGCAGACCTAGCCTTCGGTATAGCAATCAGCCCCAGCATTTT. Translation: CASRPSLRYSNQPQHF. Looking up the rest from reference TRBV28 and TRBJ1-5 gives the full variable domain: DVKVTQSSRYLVKRTGEKVFLECVQDMDHENMFWYRQDPGLGLRLIYFSYDVKMKEKGDIPEGYSVSREKKERFSLILESASTNQTSMYLCASRPSLRYSNQPQHFGDGTRLSIL.

This clonotype was found many times. This sequence joins TRBV9 and TRBJ2-3; no clear D gene. V lost 0 bases and J lost 2, with 13 bases in between. There are 16 residues in the CDR3. The germline gives CDR1 SGDLS, CDR2 YYNGEE. As DNA, the CDR3 is TGTGCCAGCAGCGTAGCCTCTGGGGTCGTCACAGATACGCAGTATTTT. Protein: CASSVASGVVTDTQYF.

The table lists this clonotype with many counts. The junction differs from germline at one of its ends, possibly a read error. The rearrangement links TRBV4-1 to TRBJ1-5; tentatively, D is TRBD1 (6 bases). CDR3 size: 15 residues. Germline loops: CDR1 MGHRA, CDR2 YSYEKL. CDR3: CASSQWDNSNQPQHF. In nucleotides, the CDR3 is TGTGCCAGCAGCCAATGGGACAATAGCAATCAGCCCCAGCATTTT.